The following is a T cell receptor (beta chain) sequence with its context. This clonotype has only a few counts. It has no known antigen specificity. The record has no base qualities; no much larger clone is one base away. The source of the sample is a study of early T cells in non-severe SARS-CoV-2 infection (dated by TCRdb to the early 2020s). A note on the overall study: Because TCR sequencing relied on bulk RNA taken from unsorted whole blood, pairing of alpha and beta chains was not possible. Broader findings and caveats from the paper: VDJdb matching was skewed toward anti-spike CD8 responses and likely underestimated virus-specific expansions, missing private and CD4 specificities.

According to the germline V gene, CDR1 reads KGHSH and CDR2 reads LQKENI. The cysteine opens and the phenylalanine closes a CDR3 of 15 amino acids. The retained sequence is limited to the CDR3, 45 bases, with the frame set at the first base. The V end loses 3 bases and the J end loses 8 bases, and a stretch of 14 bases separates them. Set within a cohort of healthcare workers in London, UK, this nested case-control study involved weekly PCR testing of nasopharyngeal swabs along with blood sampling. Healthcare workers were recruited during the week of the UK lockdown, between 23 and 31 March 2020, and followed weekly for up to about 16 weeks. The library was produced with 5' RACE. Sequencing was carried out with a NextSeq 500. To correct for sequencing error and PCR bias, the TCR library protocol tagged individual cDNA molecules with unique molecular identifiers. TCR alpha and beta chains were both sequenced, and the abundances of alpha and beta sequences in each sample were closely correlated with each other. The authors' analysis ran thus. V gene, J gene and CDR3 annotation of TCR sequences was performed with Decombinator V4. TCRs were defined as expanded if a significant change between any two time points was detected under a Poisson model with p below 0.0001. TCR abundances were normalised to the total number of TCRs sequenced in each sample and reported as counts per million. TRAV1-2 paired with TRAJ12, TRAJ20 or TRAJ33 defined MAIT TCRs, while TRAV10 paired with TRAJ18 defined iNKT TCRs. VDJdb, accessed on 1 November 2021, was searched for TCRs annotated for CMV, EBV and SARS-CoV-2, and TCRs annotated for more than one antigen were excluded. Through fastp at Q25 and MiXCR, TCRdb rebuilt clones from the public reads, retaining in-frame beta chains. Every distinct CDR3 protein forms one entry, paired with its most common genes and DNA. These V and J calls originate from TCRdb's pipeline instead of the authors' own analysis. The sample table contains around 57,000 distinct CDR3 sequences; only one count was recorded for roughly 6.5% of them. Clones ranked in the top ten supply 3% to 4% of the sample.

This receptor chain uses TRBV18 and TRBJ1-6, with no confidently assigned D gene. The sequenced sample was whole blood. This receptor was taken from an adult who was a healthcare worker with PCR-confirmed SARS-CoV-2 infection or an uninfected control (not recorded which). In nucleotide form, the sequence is TGTGCCAGCTCACCCCGGGGAGTTGGGGATTCACCCCTCCACTTT. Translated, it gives CASSPRGVGDSPLHF.